This T cell receptor beta chain emerged from a study of blood T cell repertoires in COVID-19. Study-wide context: Researchers got acute and convalescent COVID-19 samples from the United States, Italy and Spain. T cells, B-cell-depleted T cells, or PBMCs provided the cDNA or gDNA that served as material.

Original analysis: From reference gene primer amplification, estimates of nucleated cell counts were derived. Libraries were prepared by immunoSEQ multiplex PCR; TCRdb keeps only in-frame clonotypes and omits some of them. The V and J calls and the clone size are those of that table, but D and trimming were determined from the DNA. The sample contains 30,000 to 40,000 clones, roughly 87% of which appear only once. The V end lost 4 bases, the J end lost 10 bases, and 13 bases lay between the germline ends. The CDR3 runs 12 residues. The germline V gene has CDR1 SGHDN and CDR2 FVKESK. The genes are TRBV14 and TRBJ1-1, with a tentative D call TRBD1 (6 bases). This receptor was obtained from a man of 80 years or more with acute or convalescent COVID-19. The sequenced sample consisted of peripheral blood. The CDR3 sequence is CASSLPGQAAFF. The CDR3 region has the DNA TGTGCCAGCAGCCTTCCGGGACAAGCAGCTTTCTTT. The full variable domain, with the rest looked up from reference TRBV14 and TRBJ1-1, is EAGVTQFPSHSVIEKGQTVTLRCDPISGHDNLYWYRRVMGKEIKFLLHFVKESKQDESGMPNNRFLAERTGGTYSTLKVQPAELEDSGVYFCASSLPGQAAFFGQGTRLTVV.